This entry lists 29 T cell receptor beta chains sequenced from one sample in a study of blood T cell repertoires in COVID-19. This table comes from immunoSEQ multiplex PCR, and its TCRdb copy is limited to in-frame clones, with some not included. The table shows 150,000 to 180,000 clones, with about 90% occurring only once. Input material: peripheral blood. These receptors originate from a man aged 45-65 years with acute or convalescent COVID-19.

The rearrangement uses TRBV9 and TRBJ1-2; TRBD1 agrees at 7 bases. J lost 0 bases, V lost 4 bases, and 9 bases had no gene match. CDR1 is SGDLS and CDR2 is YYNGEE in the germline V gene. The CDR3 contains 16 residues. CDR3 sequence: CASSTGVKASNYGYTF. The CDR3 coding sequence is TGTGCCAGCAGCACAGGGGTAAAAGCCTCTAACTATGGCTACACCTTC.

The chain combines TRBV7-8 with TRBJ1-4; 11 bases match TRBD1. This CDR3 has 15 amino acids. Germline CDR1 SGHVS, CDR2 FQNEAQ. Germline trimming cut 5 bases from V and 5 bases from J; bases unmatched to any gene: 4. The CDR3 reads CASSPGTGGNEKLFF. CDR3 nucleotides: TGTGCCAGCAGCCCAGGGACAGGGGGAAATGAAAAACTGTTTTTT.

The chain carries TRBV15 and TRBJ2-6; D unclear. This CDR3 spans 16 amino acids. Germline V gene sequence: CDR1 LNHNV, CDR2 YYDKDF (reference sequence). Written as DNA, the CDR3 is TGTGCTTCAGCGTCACTCTTTACCTCTGGGGCCAACGTCCTGACTTTC. It translates to CASASLFTSGANVLTF.

V gene TRBV11-2 combines with J gene TRBJ1-5; D is unclear. V lost 2 bases to trimming and J lost 5 bases, with 7 bases between them. This CDR3 contains 13 residues. The germline gives CDR1 SGHAT, CDR2 FQNNGV. The CDR3 nucleotides are TGTGCCAGCAGCTTAAGAAGCCATCAGCCCCAGCATTTT. It specifies CASSLRSHQPQHF.

The CDR3 protein is CASSFRTSGIIYNEQFF. The CDR3 nucleotides are TGTGCCAGCAGCTTTCGGACTAGCGGGATTATCTACAATGAGCAGTTCTTC. This chain links TRBV7-2 with TRBJ2-1; 12 nucleotides line up with TRBD2. Trimming removed 3 bases from V and 3 bases from J; junction bases left unmatched: 6. Germline loops: CDR1 SGHTA, CDR2 FQGNSA. The CDR3 loop spans 17 amino acids.

The chain uses TRBV28 and TRBJ2-5; D may be TRBD2 (6 bases). V was pared by 2 bases and J by 4 bases, with 17 bases between. The germline CDR1 and CDR2 sequences are MDHEN and SYDVKM. This CDR3 is 16 amino acids long. CDR3 in amino acids: CASSLTGVRRGETQYF. CDR3 coding DNA: TGTGCCAGCAGTTTAACTGGTGTCCGGCGGGGAGAGACCCAGTACTTC.

The chain combines TRBV9 with TRBJ2-1; no clear D. Germline values: CDR1 SGDLS, CDR2 YYNGEE. V was pared by 2 bases and J by 6 bases, with 15 bases between. The CDR3 totals 15 residues. As DNA, the CDR3 is TGTGCCAGCAGCGTGTCCACATCAATACCCAATGAGCAGTTCTTC. It is translated as CASSVSTSIPNEQFF.

CDR3 residues: CASSLGATYNEQFF. The CDR3 DNA sequence: TGTGCCAGCAGCTTAGGGGCCACCTACAATGAGCAGTTCTTC. The gene calls are TRBV7-9 and TRBJ2-1; unclear D gene. Germline V gene lookup returns CDR1 SEHNR and CDR2 FQNEAQ (reference sequence). CDR3 length: 14 amino acids. The V and J ends lost 1 base and 2 bases respectively, with 6 bases between them.

This clone was recorded only once. This chain joins TRBV30 and TRBJ2-3; TRBD2 agrees at 7 bases. The germline V gene has CDR1 GTSNPN and CDR2 SVGIG (reference sequence). V lost 3 bases to trimming and J lost 2 bases; unmatched junction nucleotides: 2. The CDR3 is 13 residues long. Here the CDR3 DNA reads TGTGCCTGGAGACGGGAGGACACAGATACGCAGTATTTT. This encodes CAWRREDTDTQYF.

This clone occurred once. This chain uses TRBV24-1 with TRBJ1-1, with TRBD1 as a possible D gene (6 bases). The length of the CDR3 is 13 residues. The V end was cut by 9 bases, the J end by 11 bases, with 21 bases between. The germline V gene encodes CDR1 KGHDR and CDR2 SFDVKD. CDR3 bases: TGTGCCACCGGCGACCACAGGGCCGAGGGGGCTTTCTTT. This encodes CATGDHRAEGAFF.

J is TRBJ1-2 and V is TRBV5-1, with 7 bases aligning to TRBD1. Trimming took 6 bases from V and 2 from J; bases not matched to a gene: 7. CDR3 length: 14 amino acids. Germline V lookup: CDR1 SGHRS, CDR2 YFSETQ. The CDR3 sequence: CASTETGMNYGYTF. The CDR3 DNA follows: TGCGCCAGCACCGAGACAGGGATGAACTATGGCTACACCTTC.

This clone was detected a few times. V gene TRBV11-2 combines with J gene TRBJ1-1; TRBD1 might be the D (6 bases). Trimming cost V 1 base and J 3 bases, with 12 bases left between them. Germline V gene data show CDR1 as SGHAT and CDR2 as FQNNGV. The CDR3 consists of 15 residues. CDR3 sequence reads: CASSLASGVYTEAFF. The CDR3 DNA sequence: TGTGCCAGCAGCTTAGCCTCAGGGGTGTACACTGAAGCTTTCTTT.

J is TRBJ1-1 and V is TRBV27; 8 nucleotides agree with TRBD1. This CDR3 contains 14 residues. Trimming removed 6 bases from V and 4 bases from J; junction bases left unmatched: 7. Germline loops: CDR1 MNHEY, CDR2 SMNVEV (reference sequence). CDR3 DNA: TGTGCCAGCAGCCGGACAGGGTGGGGCACTGAAGCTTTCTTT. The encoded protein is CASSRTGWGTEAFF.

The chain joins TRBV24-1 to TRBJ2-7; D may be TRBD2 (5 bases). The V end was cut by 1 base, the J end by 13 bases, with 19 bases between. The CDR3 loop spans 14 amino acids. Germline V gene sequence: CDR1 KGHDR, CDR2 SFDVKD. CDR3 bases: TGTGCCACCAGTGATTTACGATTAGACTGTCGGGGTTACGTC. It translates to CATSDLRLDCRGYV.

The chain recombines TRBV28 with TRBJ2-7, with a weak D call TRBD2 (6 bases). There are 15 residues in the CDR3. V lost 3 bases and J lost 5, with 17 bases in between. Germline CDR1 MDHEN, CDR2 SYDVKM. The CDR3 DNA sequence: TGTGCCAGCAGTTTCGGGGAGCTAGGGGAGGACGAGCAGTACTTC. Amino acid sequence: CASSFGELGEDEQYF. The whole variable domain, remainder taken from reference TRBV28 and TRBJ2-7, is DVKVTQSSRYLVKRTGEKVFLECVQDMDHENMFWYRQDPGLGLRLIYFSYDVKMKEKGDIPEGYSVSREKKERFSLILESASTNQTSMYLCASSFGELGEDEQYFGPGTRLTVT.

This sequence joins TRBV9 and TRBJ2-2; 8 bases map to TRBD1. Germline V CDR1 and CDR2: SGDLS, YYNGEE. The CDR3 runs 14 residues. J lost 9 bases, V lost 0 bases, and 4 bases had no gene match. The CDR3 coding sequence is TGTGCCAGCAGCGTAGTGCCAGGGGGCAGGGAGCTGTTTTTT. Its protein is CASSVVPGGRELFF.

This clone was seen only a few times. CDR3 amino acids: CATTTSGRVSNTGELFF. CDR3 bases: TGTGCCACCACTACTAGCGGGAGGGTGTCGAACACCGGGGAGCTGTTTTTT. The chain has TRBV28 and TRBJ2-2, with 13 bases aligning to TRBD2. Germline CDR1 is MDHEN and CDR2 is SYDVKM. The CDR3 is made up of 17 amino acids. V was clipped by 10 bases and J by 0 bases; unmatched bases: 8.

The rearrangement links TRBV5-4 to TRBJ1-6; a possible D gene is TRBD1 (6 bases). V lost 4 bases and J 10 bases, leaving 15 bases between the germline ends. The CDR3 consists of 14 residues. Germline V gene sequence: CDR1 SGHNT, CDR2 YYREEE (reference sequence). The CDR3 spells CASSVGQGRSPLHF. The CDR3 DNA is TGTGCCAGCAGCGTCGGGCAGGGGCGGTCACCCCTCCACTTT.

The chain combines TRBV5-6 with TRBJ1-1; D not certain. This CDR3 spans 15 amino acids. CDR1 and CDR2 from the germline V gene are SGHDT and YYEEEE. The V gene lost 2 bases and the J gene lost 3 bases, with 14 bases spanning the gap. This CDR3 reads CASSFSKNYDTEAFF. The CDR3 region has the DNA TGTGCCAGCAGCTTCTCAAAGAACTACGACACTGAAGCTTTCTTT.

The gene calls are TRBV28 and TRBJ2-1; a weak D match, TRBD1 (6 bases). Germline V gene data show CDR1 as MDHEN and CDR2 as SYDVKM. The CDR3 totals 15 residues. Between the trimmed V and J ends, which lost 6 bases and 3 bases, there was a span of 15 bases. Here the CDR3 reads CASSSGQTFYNEQFF. CDR3 coding DNA: TGTGCCAGCAGCTCGGGACAAACCTTCTACAATGAGCAGTTCTTC.

The J gene is TRBJ2-2, the V gene TRBV4-2; 9 positions match TRBD2. CDR3 length: 16 amino acids. Per germline, CDR1 LGHNA and CDR2 YNFKEQ. V was clipped by 4 bases and J by 1 base; unmatched bases: 4. DNA for the CDR3: TGTGCCAGCAGCCCCCGGACTAGCGAGAACACCGGGGAGCTGTTTTTT. This gives the protein CASSPRTSENTGELFF.

In its sample, this clone was seen once. The rearrangement links TRBV7-2 to TRBJ1-6; TRBD1 might be the D (5 bases). CDR1 SGHTA and CDR2 FQGNSA come from the germline V gene. Trimming took off 5 bases at V and 0 bases at J, with 14 bases between the two ends. The CDR3 is 17 amino acids. In nucleotides, the CDR3 is TGTGCCAGCAGCGCCACAGGTGTCTTCTCCTATAATTCACCCCTCCACTTT. Translation: CASSATGVFSYNSPLHF. The full variable domain, with the rest looked up from reference TRBV7-2 and TRBJ1-6, is GAGVSQSPSNKVTEKGKDVELRCDPISGHTALYWYRQSLGQGLEFLIYFQGNSAPDKSGLPSDRFSAERTGGSVSTLTIQRTQQEDSAVYLCASSATGVFSYNSPLHFGNGTRLTVT.

The chain has TRBV7-9 and TRBJ1-6; D perhaps matches TRBD1 (5 bases). CDR3 size: 14 residues. With 1 base removed from V and 5 bases from J, the gap between germline ends came to 6 bases. Germline values: CDR1 SEHNR, CDR2 FQNEAQ (reference sequence). The CDR3 loop reads CASSLGQNNSPLHF. The CDR3 coding sequence is TGTGCCAGCAGCTTAGGACAGAATAATTCACCCCTCCACTTT.

As DNA, the CDR3 is TGTGCCAGTAGTGCCACTAGAGAGACCCAGTACTTC. It specifies CASSATRETQYF. The V and J genes are TRBV19 and TRBJ2-5, with a possible D match to TRBD2 (5 bases). Germline V lookup: CDR1 LNHDA, CDR2 SQIVND (reference sequence). V shed 5 bases and J shed 4 bases, with 8 bases lying between them. The CDR3 is made up of 12 amino acids.

The rearrangement joins TRBV11-2 to TRBJ2-1; 12 bases agree with TRBD2. V dropped 5 bases and J dropped 6; count of bases not matched to a gene: 8. The length of the CDR3 is 16 residues. Germline CDR1 SGHAT, CDR2 FQNNGV. The CDR3 protein is CASSPGLAGQLNEQFF. The DNA for the CDR3 is TGTGCCAGCAGCCCAGGACTAGCGGGGCAACTCAATGAGCAGTTCTTC.

This clone was seen once. The sample contains more than one DNA sequence encoding this CDR3. V gene TRBV12-3 or TRBV12-4 combines with J gene TRBJ1-6; D might be TRBD1 (6 bases). The V end was cut by 2 bases, the J end by 8 bases, with 7 bases between. The CDR3 length is 13 residues. The CDR3 sequence is CASSLNRDSPLHF. For the CDR3, the DNA is TGTGCCAGCAGTTTAAACAGGGATTCACCCCTCCACTTT.

V usage is TRBV24-1 and J usage is TRBJ2-1, with D perhaps TRBD2 (5 bases). This CDR3 spans 14 amino acids. In germline, CDR1 is KGHDR, CDR2 SFDVKD. The V end was cut by 9 bases, the J end by 1 base, with 12 bases between. This CDR3 is CATSNSGSYNEQFF. In DNA, the CDR3 is TGTGCCACCTCCAACAGCGGATCCTACAATGAGCAGTTCTTC.

Only one count was recorded for this clone. This chain uses TRBV6-2 or TRBV6-3 with TRBJ2-7; 8 nucleotides match TRBD2. The CDR3 spans 18 residues. V lost 0 bases, J lost 0 bases, and 10 bases stayed unmatched. Germline CDR1 MNHEY, CDR2 SVGEGT. In DNA form, the CDR3 reads TGTGCCAGCAGTTACTCTACCGAAGCCGGGGGGGCCTCCTACGAGCAGTACGTC. It encodes CASSYSTEAGGASYEQYV.

The chain recombines TRBV28 with TRBJ2-2, with D maybe TRBD1 (6 bases). CDR3 length equals 18 residues. V dropped 1 base and J dropped 0 bases, with 15 bases sitting between them. Germline CDR1 MDHEN, CDR2 SYDVKM. CDR3 loop: CASSLLSLGAPNTGELFF. The DNA for the CDR3 is TGTGCCAGCAGTTTATTAAGTTTGGGGGCACCGAACACCGGGGAGCTGTTTTTT.